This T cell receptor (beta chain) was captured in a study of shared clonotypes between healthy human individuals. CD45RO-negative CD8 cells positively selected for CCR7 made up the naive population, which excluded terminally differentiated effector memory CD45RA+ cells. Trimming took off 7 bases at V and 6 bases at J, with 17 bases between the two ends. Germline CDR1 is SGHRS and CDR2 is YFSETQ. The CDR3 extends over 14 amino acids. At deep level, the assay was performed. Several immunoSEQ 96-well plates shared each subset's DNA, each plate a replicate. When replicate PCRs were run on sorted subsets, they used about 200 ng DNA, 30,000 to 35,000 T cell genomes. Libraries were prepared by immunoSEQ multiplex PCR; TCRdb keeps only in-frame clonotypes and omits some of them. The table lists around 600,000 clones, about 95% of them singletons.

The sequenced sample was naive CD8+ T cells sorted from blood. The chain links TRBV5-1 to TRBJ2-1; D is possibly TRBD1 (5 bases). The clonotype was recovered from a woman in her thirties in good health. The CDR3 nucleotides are TGCGCCAGCCGACCCCGTGGGGCCACCAATGAGCAGTTCTTC. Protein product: CASRPRGATNEQFF.